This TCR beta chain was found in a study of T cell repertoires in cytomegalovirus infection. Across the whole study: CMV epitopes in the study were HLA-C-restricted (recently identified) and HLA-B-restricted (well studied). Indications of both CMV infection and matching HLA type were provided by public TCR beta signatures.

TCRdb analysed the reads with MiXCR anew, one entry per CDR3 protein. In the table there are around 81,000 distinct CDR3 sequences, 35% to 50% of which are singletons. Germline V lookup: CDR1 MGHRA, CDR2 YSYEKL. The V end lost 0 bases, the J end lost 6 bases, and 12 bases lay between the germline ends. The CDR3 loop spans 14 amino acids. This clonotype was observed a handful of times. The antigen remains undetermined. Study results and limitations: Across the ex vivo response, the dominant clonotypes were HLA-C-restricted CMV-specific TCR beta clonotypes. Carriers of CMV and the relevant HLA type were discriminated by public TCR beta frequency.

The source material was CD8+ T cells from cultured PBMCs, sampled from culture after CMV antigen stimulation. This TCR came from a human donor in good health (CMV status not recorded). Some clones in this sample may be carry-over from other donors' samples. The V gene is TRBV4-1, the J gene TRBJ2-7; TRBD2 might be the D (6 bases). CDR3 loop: CASSQEGGGGEQYF. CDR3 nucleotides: TGCGCCAGCAGCCAAGAGGGGGGAGGTGGCGAGCAGTACTTC.